Presented here are 23 T cell receptor beta chains from one specimen sequenced in a study of CD8 T cells in Susac syndrome. The RNA, roughly 0.45 to 1 ug, was put through reverse transcription using random hexamers. TCRdb re-derived calls from the immunoSEQ multiplex PCR reads in MiXCR, one entry per CDR3 protein. Among some 160,000 distinct CDR3 sequences listed, 85% to 95% were seen once. Sample: CD4+ T cells from PBMCs. These receptor sequences come from a human donor with Susac syndrome.

This chain uses TRBV7-9 with TRBJ2-7; D assignment may be TRBD1 or TRBD2 (7 bases each). CDR1 and CDR2 (germline): SEHNR, FQNEAQ (reference sequence). Trimming removed 5 bases from V and 5 bases from J, with 19 bases in between. The CDR3 runs to 15 residues. The DNA of the CDR3 is TGTGCCAGCAGCCCGTGGGAGGGGGCAAAGGACGAGCAGTACTTC. This sequence encodes CASSPWEGAKDEQYF.

The V gene is TRBV9, the J gene TRBJ2-5; 15 bases are shared with TRBD2. The germline CDR1 and CDR2 sequences are SGDLS and YYNGEE. The CDR3 totals 18 residues. Trimming at V came to 4 bases and at J to 4 bases, leaving 11 bases not matched to a gene. CDR3 in amino acids: CASSPGLAGGPHPETQYF. As DNA, the CDR3 is TGTGCCAGCAGCCCCGGACTAGCGGGGGGGCCTCACCCAGAGACCCAGTACTTC.

The CDR3 reads CASRAPGGGTQYF. The CDR3 DNA follows: TGTGCCAGCAGGGCCCCAGGGGGAGGGACCCAGTACTTC. J is TRBJ2-5 and V is TRBV6-5; D perhaps matches TRBD1 (7 bases). This CDR3 has 13 amino acids. Germline CDR1 MNHEY, CDR2 SVGAGI. V lost 6 bases, J lost 7 bases, and 15 bases lay in between.

The chain is built from TRBV25-1 and TRBJ2-1, with D possibly matching TRBD2 (5 bases). Germline V CDR1 and CDR2: MGHDK, SYGVNS. The CDR3 spans 15 residues. Trimming stripped 7 bases from V and 0 bases from J, with 13 bases between. The CDR3 DNA follows: TGTGCCAGCACCGAGGGCGGAGACTCCTACAATGAGCAGTTCTTC. Its protein product is CASTEGGDSYNEQFF.

V usage is TRBV9 and J usage is TRBJ2-7, with 10 bases lining up with TRBD1. Germline CDR1 and CDR2: SGDLS and YYNGEE. The V gene end was trimmed by 2 bases and the J gene end by 3 bases; junction bases not matched to a gene: 2. This CDR3 has 14 residues. The CDR3 DNA reads TGTGCCAGCAGCGTCGGACAGGGGGACTACGAGCAGTACTTC. Its translation: CASSVGQGDYEQYF.

The chain has TRBV20-1 and TRBJ1-1, with D maybe TRBD1 (6 bases). Germline loops: CDR1 DFQATT, CDR2 SNEGSKA (reference sequence). The CDR3 has 16 residues. The germline V and J ends were trimmed by 0 bases and 7 bases, with 21 bases remaining between them. The CDR3 loop is CSARDYRAGERGEAFF. CDR3 sequence (DNA): TGCAGTGCTAGAGATTATCGCGCAGGGGAGAGAGGTGAAGCTTTCTTT.

This clonotype has only one observation. V gene TRBV14 combines with J gene TRBJ1-1; no definite D call. V was clipped by 5 bases and J by 10 bases, with 11 bases between them. This CDR3 comprises 11 residues. CDR1 and CDR2 from the germline V gene are SGHDN and FVKESK. The CDR3 region is CASSEKGPAFF. CDR3 nucleotides: TGTGCCAGCAGCGAGAAGGGTCCAGCTTTCTTT.

This sequence joins TRBV9 and TRBJ2-5; D unclear. The CDR3 is made up of 14 amino acids. Germline CDR1 reads SGDLS; CDR2 reads YYNGEE. V shed 0 bases and J shed 1 base, with 7 bases lying between them. Written as DNA, the CDR3 is TGTGCCAGCAGCGTAGCCGGCAGCCAAGAGACCCAGTACTTC. Translation gives CASSVAGSQETQYF.

J is TRBJ2-2 and V is TRBV29-1, with a possible D match to TRBD1 (5 bases). CDR1 is SQVTM and CDR2 is ANQGSEA in the germline V gene. CDR3 length: 12 amino acids. The V gene lost 1 base and the J gene lost 6 bases, with 6 bases spanning the gap. CDR3 amino acids: CSVEAGSGELFF. The CDR3 DNA reads TGCAGCGTTGAAGCAGGGTCCGGGGAGCTGTTTTTT.

The gene calls are TRBV29-1 and TRBJ2-3; D call uncertain. Germline CDR1 and CDR2: SQVTM and ANQGSEA. The CDR3 runs 13 residues. V was clipped by 4 bases and J by 3 bases, with 11 bases between them. This CDR3 reads CSVGAMFTDTQYF. CDR3 nucleotide sequence: TGCAGCGTTGGAGCCATGTTTACAGATACGCAGTATTTT.

The chain has TRBV5-1 and TRBJ2-5, with D unclear. Germline-derived CDR1 and CDR2 are SGHRS and YFSETQ. This CDR3 comprises 14 residues. V lost 2 bases, J lost 1 base, and 9 bases lay in between. The CDR3 nucleotides are TGCGCCAGCAGCTTTGGGCGTCCCCAAGAGACCCAGTACTTC. This sequence encodes CASSFGRPQETQYF.

The rearrangement links TRBV10-3 to TRBJ2-4; D gene ambiguous. V was clipped by 1 base and J by 1 base, with 20 bases between them. The CDR3 extends over 19 amino acids. The germline gives CDR1 ENHRY, CDR2 SYGVKD. For the CDR3, the DNA is TGTGCCATCAGTGAGTTTGCAGCGCCCGAGGATGGGGCCAAAAACATTCAGTACTTC. It specifies CAISEFAAPEDGAKNIQYF.

V gene TRBV7-9 combines with J gene TRBJ1-1; 7 nucleotides align to TRBD1. This CDR3 comprises 11 residues. The junction had 1 base not matched to a gene; V was cut back by 8 bases and J by 4 bases. The germline V gene has CDR1 SEHNR and CDR2 FQNEAQ (reference sequence). The CDR3 here is CASAGGTEAFF. The CDR3 region has the DNA TGTGCCAGCGCAGGGGGCACTGAAGCTTTCTTT.

V and J are TRBV5-1 and TRBJ2-5; D is perhaps TRBD2 (6 bases). Germline V gene lookup returns CDR1 SGHRS and CDR2 YFSETQ. Trimming left V 1 base short and J 1 base short, with 11 bases between. This CDR3 contains 15 residues. CDR3: CASSLLSGRQETQYF. Written as DNA, the CDR3 is TGCGCCAGCAGCTTGCTCAGCGGGCGCCAAGAGACCCAGTACTTC.

Only a few counts were recorded for this clonotype. V gene TRBV7-2 combines with J gene TRBJ1-3; 9 bases agree with TRBD1. Germline lookup yields CDR1 SGHTA and CDR2 FQGNSA. The CDR3 covers 14 residues. Trimming cost V 5 bases and J 2 bases; bases outside gene matches: 1. The CDR3 nucleotides read TGTGCCAGCAGCCGGGACAGGGCTGGAAACACCATATATTTT. Amino acids: CASSRDRAGNTIYF. The full variable domain, with the rest looked up from reference TRBV7-2 and TRBJ1-3, is GAGVSQSPSNKVTEKGKDVELRCDPISGHTALYWYRQSLGQGLEFLIYFQGNSAPDKSGLPSDRFSAERTGGSVSTLTIQRTQQEDSAVYLCASSRDRAGNTIYFGEGSWLTVV.

Here the CDR3 reads CSAGTDQETQYF. CDR3 nucleotides: TGCAGTGCTGGGACAGACCAAGAGACCCAGTACTTC. V usage is TRBV20-1 and J usage is TRBJ2-5, with 7 bases that match TRBD1. The CDR3 is 12 residues long. Germline lookup yields CDR1 DFQATT and CDR2 SNEGSKA (reference sequence). V gave up 5 bases and J gave up 0 bases; unmatched junction bases: 0.

V gene TRBV20-1 combines with J gene TRBJ2-1; D tentatively reads TRBD1 or TRBD2 (7 bases each). CDR3 length: 13 residues. From germline, CDR1 is DFQATT and CDR2 SNEGSKA (reference sequence). Trimming removed 0 bases from V and 15 bases from J, with 18 bases in between. This CDR3 is CSARDPGGGLPFF. Written as DNA, the CDR3 is TGCAGTGCTAGAGATCCAGGGGGGGGATTGCCGTTCTTC.

The chain recombines TRBV29-1 with TRBJ1-4; D is unclear. Germline V gene lookup returns CDR1 SQVTM and CDR2 ANQGSEA. The CDR3 loop spans 11 amino acids. Trimming took off 5 bases at V and 7 bases at J, with 8 bases between the two ends. CDR3 amino acids: CSVRNIEKLFF. DNA for the CDR3: TGCAGCGTTCGAAACATTGAAAAACTGTTTTTT.

The rearrangement joins TRBV2 to TRBJ2-3; no clear D. With 0 bases removed from V and 5 bases from J, the gap between germline ends came to 6 bases. This CDR3 has 13 residues. Germline CDR1 and CDR2: SNHLY and FYNNEI. The CDR3 loop reads CASSEARGDTQYF. The CDR3 region has the DNA TGTGCCAGCAGTGAAGCCCGTGGAGATACGCAGTATTTT.

This clonotype has just one count. This rearrangement joins TRBV5-1 to TRBJ2-3, with 11 bases aligning to TRBD2. Trimming took 3 bases from V and 2 from J; bases not matched to a gene: 2. The CDR3 contains 15 residues. Germline V CDR1 and CDR2: SGHRS, YFSETQ. CDR3 DNA sequence: TGCGCCAGCAGCTCGACTAGCGGGGCCACAGATACGCAGTATTTT. Protein product: CASSSTSGATDTQYF.

The V and J genes are TRBV6-6 and TRBJ2-7, with 9 bases fitting TRBD1. The CDR3 is 12 amino acids. V gave up 6 bases and J gave up 13 bases; unmatched junction bases: 10. Germline CDR1 reads MNHNY; CDR2 reads SVGAGI (reference sequence). This chain's CDR3 is CASSHRTGAFYF. CDR3 in DNA: TGTGCCAGCAGCCATCGGACAGGGGCCTTTTACTTC.

V usage is TRBV3-1 and J usage is TRBJ1-5; tentatively, D is TRBD1 (5 bases). This CDR3 is built from 15 residues. Trimming removed 0 bases from V and 6 bases from J, with 12 bases in between. Looked up from germline, CDR1 is LGHDT and CDR2 is YNNKEL (reference sequence). CDR3 in amino acids: CASSQESARGQPQHF. In DNA form, the CDR3 reads TGTGCCAGCAGCCAAGAGTCGGCGAGGGGTCAGCCCCAGCATTTT.

The V and J genes are TRBV10-3 and TRBJ1-4; D is undetermined. CDR1 is ENHRY and CDR2 is SYGVKD in the germline V gene. Trimming removed 3 bases at V and 8 bases at J, with 16 bases between. The CDR3 loop spans 15 amino acids. The CDR3 DNA reads as TGTGCCATCAGTGAAAGGGAGACTTCTGGGGAAAAACTGTTTTTT. Translation gives CAISERETSGEKLFF.